One sample yielded the 8 T cell receptor beta chains listed below, sequenced in a study of shared clonotypes between healthy human individuals. Repertoires were generated with immunoSEQ multiplex PCR, while TCRdb's copy carries only in-frame clones and drops some. The sample records about 2.1 million clones, 93% being singletons. Naive CD8 cells lacked CD45RO and underwent positive selection for CCR7, leaving out terminally differentiated effector memory CD45RA+ cells. The sequenced material came from naive CD8+ T cells from PBMCs. These receptors were obtained from a man in his late teens or twenties in good health. Some clones in this sample may be carry-over from other donors' samples.

V is TRBV11-2 and J is TRBJ2-1; 8 nucleotides agree with TRBD1. The CDR3 totals 18 residues. V lost 1 base to trimming and J lost 8 bases; unmatched junction nucleotides: 16. From germline, CDR1 is SGHAT and CDR2 FQNNGV. This chain's CDR3 is CASSLVAPRQGAMYEQFF. The DNA of the CDR3 is TGTGCCAGCAGCTTAGTCGCCCCACGGCAGGGGGCGATGTATGAGCAGTTCTTC.

The rearrangement links TRBV4-2 to TRBJ2-1; either TRBD1 or TRBD2 may supply D (5 bases each). V lost 4 bases and J lost 7, with 8 bases in between. The CDR3 length is 12 residues. Germline V gene sequence: CDR1 LGHNA, CDR2 YNFKEQ. In DNA form, the CDR3 reads TGTGCCAGCAGCCGATGGGGGAATGAGCAGTTCTTC. Amino acid sequence: CASSRWGNEQFF.

The J gene is TRBJ2-7, the V gene TRBV7-2, with TRBD1 as a possible D gene (5 bases). Looked up from germline, CDR1 is SGHTA and CDR2 is FQGNSA. V was trimmed by 4 bases and J by 4 bases, leaving 14 bases between them. The CDR3 is 14 residues long. The CDR3 spells CASSSSGWNYEQYF. The CDR3 DNA follows: TGTGCCAGCAGCTCTTCAGGGTGGAATTACGAGCAGTACTTC.

This chain joins TRBV27 and TRBJ2-1; 9 bases align to TRBD1. The junction had 9 bases not matched to a gene; V was cut back by 5 bases and J by 4 bases. Germline-derived CDR1 and CDR2 are MNHEY and SMNVEV (reference sequence). The CDR3 sequence is 16 residues long. The CDR3 reads CASSPGTGRPYNEQFF. For the CDR3, the DNA is TGTGCCAGCAGTCCAGGGACAGGGCGACCTTACAATGAGCAGTTCTTC.

This chain uses TRBV5-1 with TRBJ2-5, with D maybe TRBD1 (6 bases). V was cut by 0 bases and J by 5 bases, with 11 bases left in between. Germline V gene data show CDR1 as SGHRS and CDR2 as YFSETQ. This CDR3 has 14 amino acids. CDR3 amino acids: CASSLAGRGETQYF. In DNA, the CDR3 is TGCGCCAGCAGCTTGGCTGGCAGGGGCGAGACCCAGTACTTC.

This clone appeared a single time. The chain carries TRBV27 and TRBJ2-7; maybe TRBD1 (5 bases). Germline-derived CDR1 and CDR2 are MNHEY and SMNVEV (reference sequence). The CDR3 spans 14 residues. Trimming removed 3 bases at V and 4 bases at J, with 13 bases between. In DNA form, the CDR3 reads TGTGCCAGCAGTTTTGGGGCAGGGATTTACGAGCAGTACTTC. Its protein product is CASSFGAGIYEQYF.

The rearrangement uses TRBV4-1 and TRBJ2-5; the D gene is possibly TRBD1 (6 bases). Trimming cost V 3 bases and J 6 bases, with 14 bases left between them. CDR3 size: 14 residues. The V gene's germline CDR1 is MGHRA and CDR2 YSYEKL. CDR3 protein: CASSQPDRYKTQYF. In DNA form, the CDR3 reads TGCGCCAGCAGCCAGCCAGACAGGTATAAGACCCAGTACTTC.

The chain has TRBV5-4 and TRBJ1-2, with TRBD1 as a possible D gene (6 bases). This CDR3 is 12 amino acids long. V gave up 2 bases and J gave up 5 bases, with 7 bases separating them. The germline V gene has CDR1 SGHNT and CDR2 YYREEE (reference sequence). In nucleotides, the CDR3 is TGTGCCAGCAGCTTAGGACAGTATGGCTACACCTTC. Translated, it gives CASSLGQYGYTF.